One and the same sample provided the 25 T cell receptor beta chains below, sequenced in a study of T-cell reconstitution after alpha-beta-depleted transplantation in children. Unique molecular identifiers were incorporated into the prepared TCRbeta library. TCRdb ran MiXCR on the PCR reads and lists one entry per CDR3 protein. The data contain 480,000 or so distinct CDR3 sequences, 10% of them seen just once; the ten biggest clones take up approximately 2%. Sequenced here: PBMCs, sampled before TCRalphabeta/CD19-depleted stem cell transplant. The receptors come from a child aged 2 to 15 with inherited bone marrow failure, due to receive a stem cell transplant.

This clonotype has a count of ten or more. At one of its ends the junction is not consistent with the germline gene, which may arise from a read error. The gene calls are TRBV7-8 and TRBJ2-3; unclear D gene. CDR3 length: 15 residues. Looked up from germline, CDR1 is SGHVS and CDR2 is FQNEAQ. CDR3 residues: CASSLRLDLADTQYF. CDR3 bases: TGTGCCAGCAGCTTAAGGTTGGATTTAGCAGACACGCAGTATTTT. The whole variable domain, remainder taken from reference TRBV7-8 and TRBJ2-3, is GAGVSQSPRYKVAKRGQDVALRCDPISGHVSLFWYQQALGQGPEFLTYFQNEAQLDKSGLPSDRFFAERPEGSVSTLKIQRTQQEDSAVYLCASSLRLDLADTQYFGPGTRLTVL.

This clonotype was observed many times. The V and J genes are TRBV4-3 and TRBJ2-3; either TRBD1 or TRBD2 may fit D (5 bases each). This CDR3 has 15 residues. Germline V gene lookup returns CDR1 LGHNA and CDR2 YSLEER. V lost 2 bases and J lost 4, with 13 bases in between. CDR3 sequence (DNA): TGCGCCAGCAGCCAACGGGACGGGACCCCAGATACGCAGTATTTT. It codes for CASSQRDGTPDTQYF.

This clonotype showed up many times. The chain employs TRBV27 and TRBJ1-1; 9 bases line up with TRBD1. This CDR3 comprises 15 residues. Germline V gene lookup returns CDR1 MNHEY and CDR2 SMNVEV (reference sequence). V trimming: 5 bases; J trimming: 5 bases; junction bases outside the gene matches: 9. CDR3 DNA: TGTGCCAGCAGTCCGGGACAGGGTTCTGGAACTGAAGCTTTCTTT. Protein sequence: CASSPGQGSGTEAFF.

This clonotype was seen repeatedly, ten times or more. The J gene is TRBJ2-2, the V gene TRBV29-1, with D possibly TRBD2 on 5 matching bases. Looked up from germline, CDR1 is SQVTM and CDR2 is ANQGSEA. Trimming took off 7 bases at V and 4 bases at J, with 10 bases between the two ends. The CDR3 extends over 12 amino acids. CDR3 nucleotides: TGCAGCGGCGGAGGTTCCACCGGGGAGCTGTTTTTT. Protein product: CSGGGSTGELFF.

This clonotype was picked up a small number of times. The V and J genes are TRBV20-1 and TRBJ1-3, with D maybe TRBD1 (5 bases). The CDR3 is 17 residues long. V gave up 0 bases and J gave up 0 bases, with 15 bases separating them. Germline V gives CDR1 DFQATT, CDR2 SNEGSKA (reference sequence). CDR3 bases: TGCAGTGCTAGAGATACTGGGGACGGTGACTCTGGAAACACCATATATTTT. Protein product: CSARDTGDGDSGNTIYF.

The chain recombines TRBV4-1 with TRBJ2-1, with 9 bases aligning to TRBD2. Germline trimming cut 5 bases from V and 7 bases from J; bases unmatched to any gene: 15. CDR1 is MGHRA and CDR2 is YSYEKL in the germline V gene. The CDR3 has 17 residues. DNA of the CDR3: TGCGCCAGCAGCGATAAGTGGCCTAGCGGGATGGGGAATGAGCAGTTCTTC. Translated, it gives CASSDKWPSGMGNEQFF.

This clonotype was counted at least ten times. The rearrangement joins TRBV7-9 to TRBJ2-2, with D unresolved. Trimming left V 1 base short and J 3 bases short, with 6 bases between. From germline, CDR1 is SEHNR and CDR2 FQNEAQ (reference sequence). This CDR3 spans 14 amino acids. In DNA, the CDR3 is TGTGCCAGCAGCTTAGAGGTTTACACCGGGGAGCTGTTTTTT. It is translated as CASSLEVYTGELFF.

This clonotype was detected many times. The V gene is TRBV4-2, the J gene TRBJ2-7, with D possibly being TRBD1 or TRBD2 (5 bases each). Trimming stripped 0 bases from V and 7 bases from J, with 16 bases between. The germline V gene encodes CDR1 LGHNA and CDR2 YNFKEQ. The CDR3 spans 15 residues. The CDR3 region has the DNA TGTGCCAGCAGCCAAGATTTAGGGACCCTCTGGGAGCAGTACTTC. This gives the protein CASSQDLGTLWEQYF.

This clonotype has only a few counts. J is TRBJ1-2 and V is TRBV19; D perhaps matches TRBD1 (6 bases). Germline CDR1 and CDR2: LNHDA and SQIVND (reference sequence). The CDR3 contains 13 residues. Trimming pared 8 bases from V and 8 bases from J, leaving 18 bases between. The CDR3 region has the DNA TGTGCCAGTGTCTCCAGGGGAGTAGAGGGCTACACCTTC. Translated: CASVSRGVEGYTF.

This clonotype has more than one count but fewer than ten. The gene calls are TRBV19 and TRBJ2-7, with TRBD2 matching 10 bases. Germline values: CDR1 LNHDA, CDR2 SQIVND (reference sequence). This CDR3 has 15 residues. The junction had 7 bases not matched to a gene; V was cut back by 6 bases and J by 2 bases. CDR3 in amino acids: CASRALAGGPYEQYF. In DNA form, the CDR3 reads TGTGCCAGTAGAGCTTTAGCGGGAGGACCCTACGAGCAGTACTTC.

This clonotype has ten or more counts. The chain recombines TRBV7-6 with TRBJ2-7; D is unresolved. The V end was cut by 5 bases, the J end by 7 bases, with 9 bases between. CDR3 length equals 11 residues. CDR1 is SGHVS and CDR2 is FNYEAQ in the germline V gene. The CDR3 region has the DNA TGTGCCAGCAGCCTAGGGATGGAGCAGTACTTC. Its protein is CASSLGMEQYF.

The sample holds many counts of this clonotype. The chain employs TRBV30 and TRBJ2-1; 10 bases match TRBD1. Germline CDR1 is GTSNPN and CDR2 is SVGIG (reference sequence). After removal of 4 bases from V and 5 bases from J, the junction contained 5 bases not matched to a gene. CDR3 length: 14 amino acids. In nucleotides, the CDR3 is TGTGCCTGGAATTTCGGACAGGGGGACAATGAGCAGTTCTTC. This translates into CAWNFGQGDNEQFF.

The sample holds many counts of this clonotype. J is TRBJ2-5 and V is TRBV5-1, with D unclear. This CDR3 is 14 amino acids long. CDR1 is SGHRS and CDR2 is YFSETQ in the germline V gene. V was clipped by 0 bases and J by 1 base, with 7 bases between them. The CDR3 region is CASSLGLIQETQYF. The DNA of the CDR3 is TGCGCCAGCAGCTTGGGTTTGATCCAAGAGACCCAGTACTTC.

On this clonotype: With a much larger clone just one base away, this may be a read error. The chain uses TRBV6-5 and TRBJ1-1, with TRBD1 matching over 8 bases. CDR1 is MNHEY and CDR2 is SVGAGI in the germline V gene. CDR3 length: 16 residues. CDR3 sequence: CASSYTLQGANTAAFF. The CDR3 coding sequence is TGTGCCAGCAGTTACACTCTCCAGGGGGCCAACACTGCAGCTTTCTTT.

In this sample, this clonotype turned up many times. The genes are TRBV10-2 and TRBJ2-7, with 7 nucleotides matching TRBD1. Looked up from germline, CDR1 is WSHSY and CDR2 is SAAADI. The CDR3 totals 14 residues. Losses at the gene ends were 3 bases for V and 2 bases for J; bases not matched to a gene: 4. CDR3 in DNA: TGCGCCAGCAGTGATACCGGGACAGCCTACGAGCAGTACTTC. Protein: CASSDTGTAYEQYF.

This clonotype was detected ten times or more. This sequence joins TRBV20-1 and TRBJ2-7; 9 bases line up with TRBD2. The V gene's germline CDR1 is DFQATT and CDR2 SNEGSKA (reference sequence). Unmatched junction bases numbered 4, after V lost 3 bases and J lost 4 bases. This CDR3 is built from 13 residues. CDR3 amino acids: CSASMTSGYEQYF. The CDR3 bases are TGCAGTGCTAGTATGACTAGCGGATACGAGCAGTACTTC.

This clonotype came up many times. This rearrangement joins TRBV27 to TRBJ2-7, with 8 positions matching TRBD1. Trimming took 6 bases from V and 9 from J; bases not matched to a gene: 10. CDR3 length equals 13 residues. Germline-derived CDR1 and CDR2 are MNHEY and SMNVEV (reference sequence). The CDR3: CASSALDRVGQYF. In DNA, the CDR3 is TGTGCCAGCAGCGCTTTGGACAGGGTTGGGCAGTACTTC.

There are many counts of this clonotype. The CDR3 sequence: CASSRWVGDELFF. In DNA form, the CDR3 reads TGCGCCAGCAGCCGTTGGGTGGGTGATGAACTGTTTTTT. This rearrangement joins TRBV5-1 to TRBJ1-4; D ambiguous. The CDR3 contains 13 residues. V lost 4 bases to trimming and J lost 12 bases, with 16 bases between them. The V gene's germline CDR1 is SGHRS and CDR2 YFSETQ.

There are many counts of this clonotype. The chain links TRBV27 to TRBJ2-1, with D tentatively TRBD2 (6 bases). The CDR3 is made up of 15 amino acids. The germline CDR1 and CDR2 sequences are MNHEY and SMNVEV (reference sequence). V gave up 5 bases and J gave up 5 bases, with 16 bases separating them. The CDR3 sequence: CASSVLASSHNEQFF. The DNA of the CDR3 is TGTGCCAGCAGTGTTCTAGCGAGTTCCCACAATGAGCAGTTCTTC.

This clonotype was detected many times. V and J are TRBV24-1 and TRBJ2-1; weak D call: TRBD2 (6 bases). V lost 5 bases to trimming and J lost 5 bases, with 18 bases between them. From germline, CDR1 is KGHDR and CDR2 SFDVKD. This CDR3 comprises 16 residues. The DNA for the CDR3 is TGTGCCACCAGTGGGGGCCCCGGGAGTACCCACAATGAGCAGTTCTTC. This gives the protein CATSGGPGSTHNEQFF.

This clonotype was recorded many times. J is TRBJ2-3 and V is TRBV25-1, with D uncertain. Between the trimmed V and J ends, which lost 0 bases and 0 bases, there was a span of 7 bases. This CDR3 region has 15 residues. The germline CDR1 and CDR2 sequences are MGHDK and SYGVNS. CDR3 nucleotides: TGTGCCAGCAGTGAATACGGATATAGCACAGATACGCAGTATTTT. Protein product: CASSEYGYSTDTQYF.

This clonotype was counted ten times or more. The genes are TRBV28 and TRBJ1-6; the match to TRBD1 covers 9 bases. The V gene end was trimmed by 4 bases and the J gene end by 9 bases; junction bases not matched to a gene: 4. The CDR3 length is 14 residues. Germline V gene sequence: CDR1 MDHEN, CDR2 SYDVKM. CDR3 in DNA: TGTGCCAGCAGTTCCGGGACAGGGCTTTCACCCCTCCACTTT. This gives the protein CASSSGTGLSPLHF.

This chain uses TRBV6-1 with TRBJ2-2; weak D call: TRBD2 (5 bases). Germline V gene lookup returns CDR1 MNHNS and CDR2 SASEGT. V was clipped by 4 bases and J by 2 bases, with 11 bases between them. The CDR3 contains 15 residues. CDR3 sequence reads: CASSGRGSNTGELFF. The CDR3 region has the DNA TGTGCCAGCAGTGGACGAGGGAGTAACACCGGGGAGCTGTTTTTT.

A few counts support this clonotype. This chain links TRBV12-3 or TRBV12-4 with TRBJ2-7; D could derive from TRBD1 or TRBD2 (5 bases each). V lost 4 bases and J lost 7, with 20 bases in between. The CDR3 consists of 15 residues. The CDR3 here is CASSSGTESFFEQYF. The DNA for the CDR3 is TGTGCCAGCAGTTCGGGGACGGAATCCTTCTTTGAGCAGTACTTC.

The rearrangement uses TRBV9 and TRBJ1-1; D call uncertain. The CDR3 covers 18 residues. CDR1 is SGDLS and CDR2 is YYNGEE in the germline V gene. V was clipped by 0 bases and J by 0 bases, with 18 bases between them. The CDR3 region has the DNA TGTGCCAGCAGCGTAGGGAGGACGGTGGAAGGCTTGAACACTGAAGCTTTCTTT. This codes for CASSVGRTVEGLNTEAFF.